This T cell receptor beta chain was obtained from a study of blood T cells in healthy people across ages. Study results and limitations: While age rose, TCR beta diversity per million T cells dropped in a roughly linear way.

For this clonotype: The antigen remains unidentified.

Using a J-beta primer mix together with a sample-barcoded 5' primer, a second PCR was run for about 6 to 11 cycles. Each cDNA molecule, via a template-switch adaptor with 12 random nucleotides, was tagged. One entry per CDR3 protein, called by TCRdb with MiXCR from the 5' RACE reads. The sample yields 660,000 or so distinct CDR3 sequences, 58% seen once. The sequenced material came from blood. The sequence derives from a man between 60 and 75 years old in good health.

The CDR3 spells CSAKRSQETQYF. The DNA for the CDR3 is TGCAGTGCCAAGCGGAGCCAAGAGACCCAGTACTTC. The chain couples TRBV20-1 to TRBJ2-5; possibly TRBD2 for D (5 bases). Trimming removed 6 bases from V and 1 base from J, with 9 bases in between. The germline gives CDR1 DFQATT, CDR2 SNEGSKA (reference sequence). The CDR3 sequence is 12 residues long.